This TCR beta chain was documented in a study of cytotoxic CD8 clonotypes in ibrutinib-treated CLL. Study-wide findings and caveats: Clonality grew at ibrutinib response; at progression, it decreased back toward baseline.

Sequencing used immunoSEQ multiplex PCR; TCRdb keeps in-frame clones, though not all of them. The data contain about 12,000 clones, approximately 67% of them singletons. A note on this clone: Its specificity is unknown.

This receptor was identified in a human donor with chronic lymphocytic leukemia. Sequenced material: PBMCs, taken before ibrutinib treatment.

The CDR3 nucleotides are TGTGCCAGCAGCTTAGGGGGAGGGTTCTCTGAAGCTTTCTTT. Protein: CASSLGGGFSEAFF. The chain recombines TRBV7-6 with TRBJ1-1; D is unclear. In germline, CDR1 is SGHVS, CDR2 FNYEAQ. Trimming removed 1 base from V and 6 bases from J, with 12 bases in between. This CDR3 has 14 residues.